This T cell receptor (beta chain) was captured in a study of T cell responses to AZD1222 COVID-19 vaccine. On this clone: Its antigen remains unknown.

Study-wide results and limits: Close to half of all spike-specific TCRs reportedly target regions of the variants that are unmutated.

TCRdb keeps only in-frame clones here, not all; method: immunoSEQ multiplex PCR. The sample has around 260,000 clones, approximately 95% seen once. This sample comprised peripheral blood, obtained on day 0 of AZD1222 vaccination. The source of this sequence is an adult in good health.

The CDR3 reads CASSFSGRSEYEQYF. Written as DNA, the CDR3 is TGTGCCAGTAGTTTTAGCGGGAGAAGTGAATACGAGCAGTACTTC. V is TRBV19 and J is TRBJ2-7; 9 nucleotides line up with TRBD2. This CDR3 is 15 amino acids long. Looked up from germline, CDR1 is LNHDA and CDR2 is SQIVND (reference sequence). V shed 5 bases and J 4 bases; nucleotides not matched to a gene: 9.